The following is a T cell receptor (beta chain) sequence with its context. Its target is unknown. The data originate from a study of T cells in Graves' hyperthyroidism and ophthalmopathy. Overall study results and limits: Ophthalmopathy onset followed model prediction by a median about 6.9 months.

The CDR3 has 16 amino acids. Germline V gene data show CDR1 as DFQATT and CDR2 as SNEGSKA (reference sequence). The V and J ends lost 6 bases and 10 bases respectively, with 28 bases between them. Amplified regions were TCR beta CDR3 sequences from RNA transcripts. A first-round RT-PCR of the TCR CDR3 used the HTBI primer set. Each CDR3 protein is one row after TCRdb ran MiXCR on the multiplex PCR reads. The table lists a few hundred thousand distinct CDR3 sequences, approximately 14% of them singletons, with approximately 20% in the top ten. Input material: blood. The TCR comes from a woman aged 55-75 years with Graves' ophthalmopathy. The chain uses TRBV20-1 and TRBJ2-1, with D unclear. The CDR3 loop reads CSARGGGVGPLEEQFF. CDR3 DNA sequence: TGCAGTGCACGAGGCGGCGGAGTAGGCCCCCTGGAGGAGCAGTTCTTC.